Shown below are 27 T cell receptor beta chains from a single sample sequenced in a study of cytomegalovirus exposure and HLA in healthy donors. Use of 60 Vbeta and 13 Jbeta primers characterized the PCR. This table comes from immunoSEQ multiplex PCR, and its TCRdb copy is limited to in-frame clones, with some not included. Found here are 150,000 to 250,000 clones, more than 65% of them singletons; the top ten hold roughly 1.4%. Source material: PBMCs. These receptors all stem from a girl between 10 and 17 years old in good health and CMV-seropositive.

J is TRBJ2-7 and V is TRBV12-5, with 7 nucleotides matching TRBD1. The junction had 8 bases not matched to a gene; V was cut back by 6 bases and J by 3 bases. The CDR3 extends over 14 amino acids. In germline, CDR1 is LGHNT, CDR2 FRNRAP. The CDR3 coding sequence is TGTGCTAGTGGCATTACAGGGGCAAGCTACGAGCAGTACTTC. Amino acids: CASGITGASYEQYF. Full variable domain (outside the CDR3, taken from reference TRBV12-5 and TRBJ2-7): DARVTQTPRHKVTEMGQEVTMRCQPILGHNTVFWYRQTMMQGLELLAYFRNRAPLDDSGMPKDRFSAEMPDATLATLKIQPSEPRDSAVYFCASGITGASYEQYFGPGTRLTVT.

The CDR3 loop is CASSAQGQGEAFF. The CDR3 region has the DNA TGTGCCAGCTCAGCCCAGGGGCAAGGTGAAGCTTTCTTT. This chain joins TRBV18 and TRBJ1-1, with TRBD1 as a possible D gene (6 bases). Trimming removed 5 bases from V and 7 bases from J, with 14 bases in between. This CDR3 contains 13 residues. CDR1 is KGHSH, CDR2 LQKENI, per germline.

The chain employs TRBV30 and TRBJ1-2, with TRBD1 as a possible D gene (6 bases). CDR1 and CDR2 (germline): GTSNPN, SVGIG (reference sequence). This CDR3 region has 15 residues. Trimming pared 0 bases from V and 4 bases from J, leaving 15 bases between. CDR3 amino acids: CAWSVGLKQGYGYTF. CDR3 sequence (DNA): TGTGCCTGGAGTGTAGGCCTTAAACAGGGCTATGGCTACACCTTC.

J is TRBJ2-7 and V is TRBV6-5, with D perhaps TRBD2 (6 bases). CDR1 MNHEY and CDR2 SVGAGI come from the germline V gene. V was cut by 6 bases and J by 2 bases, with 11 bases left in between. The CDR3 is 13 amino acids. CDR3 nucleotides: TGTGCCAGCAGCCCCAGGGAGGCCTACGAGCAGTACTTC. Translation gives CASSPREAYEQYF.

This clone was seen only once. This chain uses TRBV6-5 with TRBJ2-3, with 7 bases lining up with TRBD2. V was pared by 8 bases and J by 5 bases, with 1 base of the junction left unmatched. There are 11 residues in the CDR3. The germline CDR1 and CDR2 sequences are MNHEY and SVGAGI. The CDR3 DNA sequence: TGTGCCAGCGGGGGGGAAGATACGCAGTATTTT. Amino acid sequence: CASGGEDTQYF.

There are a few counts of this clone. This sequence joins TRBV19 and TRBJ1-5; D ambiguous. The V and J ends lost 4 bases and 2 bases respectively, with 12 bases between them. Germline V gene sequence: CDR1 LNHDA, CDR2 SQIVND (reference sequence). This CDR3 has 15 residues. The CDR3 DNA reads as TGTGCCAGTAGTACCTCTTTAGAAGGCAATCAGCCCCAGCATTTT. Encoded protein: CASSTSLEGNQPQHF.

The chain combines TRBV5-8 with TRBJ1-2, with 8 bases lining up with TRBD1. V trimming: 4 bases; J trimming: 4 bases; junction bases outside the gene matches: 6. Germline CDR1 is SGHTS and CDR2 is YDEGEE. The CDR3 covers 14 residues. The CDR3 spells CASSLRTGSYGYTF. The CDR3 coding sequence is TGTGCCAGCAGCCTGAGGACAGGGTCCTATGGCTACACCTTC.

The chain uses TRBV7-2 and TRBJ2-7; 7 bases are shared with TRBD2. Germline lookup yields CDR1 SGHTA and CDR2 FQGNSA. With V trimmed by 5 bases and J by 7 bases, 8 bases remained unmatched. The CDR3 loop spans 13 amino acids. Written as DNA, the CDR3 is TGTGCCAGCAGCCGTGGCGGGGGTAGAGAGCAGTACTTC. Its protein is CASSRGGGREQYF.

Only one count was recorded for this clone. The V and J genes are TRBV5-1 and TRBJ2-2, with D possibly TRBD1 on 6 matching bases. Germline V gene lookup returns CDR1 SGHRS and CDR2 YFSETQ. The CDR3 sequence is 14 residues long. The V end lost 0 bases, the J end lost 7 bases, and 10 bases lay between the germline ends. CDR3 region: CASSLGQGNGELFF. The CDR3 DNA reads TGCGCCAGCAGCTTGGGCCAGGGGAACGGGGAGCTGTTTTTT.

This chain connects TRBV2 to TRBJ1-1; D gene uncertain. Germline V gene sequence: CDR1 SNHLY, CDR2 FYNNEI. CDR3 size: 14 residues. Trimming removed 7 bases at V and 1 base at J, with 13 bases between. The chain's CDR3 is CASKMVEGNTEAFF. The CDR3 bases are TGTGCCAGCAAGATGGTTGAGGGGAACACTGAAGCTTTCTTT.

The genes are TRBV10-3 and TRBJ1-4; D unresolved. The germline CDR1 and CDR2 sequences are ENHRY and SYGVKD. The V end lost 2 bases, the J end lost 8 bases, and 6 bases lay between the germline ends. This CDR3 has 12 residues. The CDR3 DNA reads as TGTGCCATCAGTGAGGCGGGGGAAAAACTGTTTTTT. It is translated as CAISEAGEKLFF.

The V and J genes are TRBV2 and TRBJ1-5; unclear D gene. Per the germline V gene, CDR1 is SNHLY and CDR2 is FYNNEI. Trimming took 8 bases from V and 0 from J, leaving 14 bases between them. The CDR3 spans 15 residues. The CDR3 sequence is CASSREQDSNQPQHF. The DNA for the CDR3 is TGTGCCAGCTCACGGGAGCAAGATAGCAATCAGCCCCAGCATTTT. Filled out from reference TRBV2 and TRBJ1-5, the complete variable domain reads EPEVTQTPSHQVTQMGQEVILRCVPISNHLYFYWYRQILGQKVEFLVSFYNNEISEKSEIFDDQFSVERPDGSNFTLKIRSTKLEDSAMYFCASSREQDSNQPQHFGDGTRLSIL.

This clone was picked up one time. The rearrangement uses TRBV10-3 and TRBJ2-1; 7 bases fit TRBD1. The germline V gene encodes CDR1 ENHRY and CDR2 SYGVKD. With V trimmed by 10 bases and J by 3 bases, 9 bases remained unmatched. There are 14 residues in the CDR3. The CDR3 region has the DNA TGTGCCACCAAGGAGACAGGGAACTACAATGAGCAGTTCTTC. This encodes CATKETGNYNEQFF.

This clone turned up a few times. The chain uses TRBV4-1 and TRBJ2-2; no definite D call. CDR1 and CDR2 (germline): MGHRA, YSYEKL. Trimming removed 1 base from V and 1 base from J, with 7 bases in between. The length of the CDR3 is 15 residues. The CDR3 bases are TGCGCCAGCAGCCAAGTCAGAAAGAACACCGGGGAGCTGTTTTTT. It codes for CASSQVRKNTGELFF.

The gene calls are TRBV30 and TRBJ2-5; possible D gene TRBD2, 5 bases. Germline V gene data show CDR1 as GTSNPN and CDR2 as SVGIG (reference sequence). CDR3 length equals 16 residues. V lost 0 bases and J 4 bases, leaving 18 bases between the germline ends. CDR3 in amino acids: CAWSVPGRPRGETQYF. The CDR3 nucleotides are TGTGCCTGGAGTGTTCCGGGCCGCCCCCGGGGAGAGACCCAGTACTTC.

The chain combines TRBV19 with TRBJ1-5, with D possibly matching TRBD1 (5 bases). V was pared by 5 bases and J by 4 bases, with 9 bases between. The CDR3 loop spans 13 amino acids. Germline CDR1 LNHDA, CDR2 SQIVND (reference sequence). Written as DNA, the CDR3 is TGTGCCAGTAGTGGTGGGGGGAATCAGCCCCAGCATTTT. This encodes CASSGGGNQPQHF.

The gene calls are TRBV9 and TRBJ1-4; TRBD1 matches 7 bases. This CDR3 spans 14 amino acids. Germline V gives CDR1 SGDLS, CDR2 YYNGEE. V trimming: 3 bases; J trimming: 8 bases; junction bases outside the gene matches: 7. For the CDR3, the DNA is TGTGCCAGCAGCGGAGGACAGGCTGGGGAAAAACTGTTTTTT. It yields the protein CASSGGQAGEKLFF.

The rearrangement uses TRBV7-6 and TRBJ2-3, with a possible D match to TRBD2 (6 bases). V lost 4 bases and J lost 4, with 9 bases in between. This CDR3 is built from 13 residues. The V gene's germline CDR1 is SGHVS and CDR2 FNYEAQ. The CDR3 nucleotides read TGTGCCAGCAGCTCCCCTAGCGCAGATACGCAGTATTTT. The encoded protein is CASSSPSADTQYF. The whole variable domain, remainder taken from reference TRBV7-6 and TRBJ2-3, is GAGVSQSPRYKVTKRGQDVALRCDPISGHVSLYWYRQALGQGPEFLTYFNYEAQQDKSGLPNDRFSAERPEGSISTLTIQRTEQRDSAMYRCASSSPSADTQYFGPGTRLTVL.

CDR3 coding DNA: TGTGCCAGCAGCCCGAGCTTCTACGAGCAGTACTTC. It codes for CASSPSFYEQYF. The chain carries TRBV11-2 and TRBJ2-7, with D unresolved. Germline V gives CDR1 SGHAT, CDR2 FQNNGV. V lost 5 bases and J 3 bases, leaving 8 bases between the germline ends. The CDR3 is 12 residues long.

The chain couples TRBV4-3 to TRBJ2-3; the D gene is possibly TRBD1 (6 bases). Trimming pared 4 bases from V and 3 bases from J, leaving 17 bases between. This CDR3 is built from 16 residues. Germline-derived CDR1 and CDR2 are LGHNA and YSLEER. This CDR3 reads CASSPTSGEGTDTQYF. The CDR3 DNA reads as TGCGCCAGCAGCCCGACGTCAGGGGAAGGGACAGATACGCAGTATTTT.

The chain combines TRBV5-4 with TRBJ2-3; possibly TRBD2 for D (5 bases). The CDR3 length is 14 residues. Germline lookup yields CDR1 SGHNT and CDR2 YYREEE (reference sequence). Between the trimmed V and J ends, which lost 3 bases and 4 bases, there was a span of 12 bases. The CDR3 sequence: CASSSGSGSDTQYF. CDR3 nucleotide sequence: TGTGCCAGCAGCTCCGGGTCGGGATCAGATACGCAGTATTTT.

The CDR3: CASSLGQGVQPQHF. The CDR3 bases are TGTGCCAGCAGCTTGGGACAGGGGGTTCAGCCCCAGCATTTT. V is TRBV5-6 and J is TRBJ1-5, with TRBD1 matching over 9 bases. This CDR3 contains 14 residues. Germline V CDR1 and CDR2: SGHDT, YYEEEE. V lost 0 bases to trimming and J lost 6 bases; unmatched junction nucleotides: 1.

This clone was counted between two and nine times. The chain carries TRBV5-5 and TRBJ1-1, with TRBD1 matching over 11 bases. The J segment lost 5 bases and the V segment lost 2 bases, leaving 8 bases of the junction unmatched. Germline V gene sequence: CDR1 SGHKS, CDR2 YYEKEE (reference sequence). The CDR3 runs to 16 residues. The CDR3 DNA follows: TGTGCCAGCAGCTTATTTGGGACAGGGGGTTGGACTGAAGCTTTCTTT. Its translation is CASSLFGTGGWTEAFF.

This chain links TRBV18 with TRBJ2-7; 9 bases agree with TRBD1. Germline assignment: CDR1 KGHSH and CDR2 LQKENI. The CDR3 has 16 amino acids. V dropped 2 bases and J dropped 1; count of bases not matched to a gene: 6. The CDR3 sequence: CASSPLTGGASYEQYF. The CDR3 DNA follows: TGTGCCAGCTCACCATTAACAGGGGGCGCATCCTACGAGCAGTACTTC.

The count of this clone is one. The chain has TRBV2 and TRBJ2-1; 8 nucleotides agree with TRBD1. Trimming removed 7 bases from V and 7 bases from J; junction bases left unmatched: 3. Germline V gene lookup returns CDR1 SNHLY and CDR2 FYNNEI. This CDR3 spans 12 amino acids. The CDR3, as DNA: TGTGCCAGCACTCAGGGGGCGAATGAGCAGTTCTTC. Its protein is CASTQGANEQFF.

V is TRBV11-2 and J is TRBJ2-5; tentative D call: TRBD2 (6 bases). Trimming took 4 bases from V and 2 from J, leaving 14 bases between them. The V gene's germline CDR1 is SGHAT and CDR2 FQNNGV. The CDR3 contains 15 residues. The CDR3 is CASSSPRERQETQYF. CDR3 nucleotides: TGTGCCAGCAGCTCGCCTCGGGAGAGACAAGAGACCCAGTACTTC.

V usage is TRBV2 and J usage is TRBJ2-1; maybe TRBD2 (5 bases). This CDR3 region has 14 residues. CDR1 is SNHLY and CDR2 is FYNNEI in the germline V gene. With 7 bases removed from V and 5 bases from J, the gap between germline ends came to 15 bases. CDR3: CASILRTADNEQFF. In nucleotides, the CDR3 is TGTGCCAGCATTCTGAGGACTGCAGACAATGAGCAGTTCTTC.